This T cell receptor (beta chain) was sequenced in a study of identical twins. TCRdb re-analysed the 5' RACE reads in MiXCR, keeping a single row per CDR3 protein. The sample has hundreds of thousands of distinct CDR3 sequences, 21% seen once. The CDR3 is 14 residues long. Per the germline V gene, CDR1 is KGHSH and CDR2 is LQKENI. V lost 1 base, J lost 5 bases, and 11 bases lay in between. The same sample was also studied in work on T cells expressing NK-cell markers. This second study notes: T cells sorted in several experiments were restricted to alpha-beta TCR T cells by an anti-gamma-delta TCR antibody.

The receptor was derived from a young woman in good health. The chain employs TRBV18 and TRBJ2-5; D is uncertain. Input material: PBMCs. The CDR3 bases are TGTGCCAGCTCACCACTGTCCGGCGGTGAGACCCAGTACTTC. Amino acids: CASSPLSGGETQYF.